These T cell receptor beta chains were read from a single sample in a study of response to subunit inactivated influenza vaccine. TCRdb itself ran the RT-PCR reads through MiXCR, one entry per CDR3 protein. Of 500,000 to 700,000 distinct CDR3 sequences detected, around 21% appear once; the ten largest clones hold about 2.8%. This sample also belongs to another study, concerning T cells expressing NK-cell markers.

The specimen comprised CD4+ T cells sorted from PBMCs, sampled approximately 13 days after vaccination. All receptors derive from a middle-aged man who received an inactivated influenza vaccine. Each CDR3 is given with its conserved first and last residue. A D gene is named only where the DNA matches it firmly. Size is omitted from some rows. Given values are once, few, many or a class for expanded clones.

cdr3_nt: TGTGCCAGCAGAACCGGGACTAGCGGGGGCACGCAGTATTTT; cdr3_aa: CASRTGTSGGTQYF; v_call: TRBV6-1; clone_size: -; j_call: TRBJ2-3; d_call: TRBD2
cdr3_nt: TGTGCCAGCAGCGTAGCGCTAGTCGACGGGTGGGATACGCAGTATTTT; cdr3_aa: CASSVALVDGWDTQYF; v_call: TRBV9; clone_size: -; j_call: TRBJ2-3; d_call: -
cdr3_nt: TGCGCCAGCAGTGAGGTCGGGGGACAGGGCTCCTACAATGAGCAGTTCTTC; cdr3_aa: CASSEVGGQGSYNEQFF; v_call: TRBV10-2; clone_size: -; j_call: TRBJ2-1; d_call: TRBD1
cdr3_nt: TGTGCCAGCAGCTTAGTGGTGGGAGTGGCAGGGGAGACCCAGTACTTC; cdr3_aa: CASSLVVGVAGETQYF; v_call: TRBV7-2; clone_size: -; j_call: TRBJ2-5; d_call: -
cdr3_nt: TGTGCCAGCAGTAAACGGGACAGACTATACGAGCAGTACTTC; cdr3_aa: CASSKRDRLYEQYF; v_call: TRBV6-2/TRBV6-3; clone_size: -; j_call: TRBJ2-7; d_call: TRBD1
cdr3_nt: TGTGCCAGCAGTTACTCTGGGACAGGGGGCTATCTCACGGCTTACAGCTACACCTTC; cdr3_aa: CASSYSGTGGYLTAYSYTF; v_call: TRBV6-5; clone_size: -; j_call: TRBJ1-2; d_call: TRBD1
cdr3_nt: TGTGCCAGCAGCCCGACTAGCGACTCCTACAATGAGCAGTTCTTC; cdr3_aa: CASSPTSDSYNEQFF; v_call: TRBV7-2; clone_size: few; j_call: TRBJ2-1; d_call: TRBD2
cdr3_nt: TGTGCCAGCAGCTTAGCGGGGCTGATCTCCTACAATGAGCAGTTCTTC; cdr3_aa: CASSLAGLISYNEQFF; v_call: TRBV7-9; clone_size: -; j_call: TRBJ2-1; d_call: -
cdr3_nt: TGCAGTGCAACCCTGGGACAGTCGAACACTGAAGCTTTCTTT; cdr3_aa: CSATLGQSNTEAFF; v_call: TRBV20-1; clone_size: -; j_call: TRBJ1-1; d_call: TRBD1
cdr3_nt: TGTGCCACCAGCAGCCTCAGGTCCGGGGCCAACGTCCTGACTTTC; cdr3_aa: CATSSLRSGANVLTF; v_call: TRBV15; clone_size: few; j_call: TRBJ2-6; d_call: -
cdr3_nt: TGTGCCAGCAGTTACGGGCCGATGGGGGTTACCGGGGAGCTGTTTTTT; cdr3_aa: CASSYGPMGVTGELFF; v_call: TRBV6-2/TRBV6-3; clone_size: -; j_call: TRBJ2-2; d_call: -
cdr3_nt: TGTGCCAGCAGACAAGCGGGAGGTTACGAGCAGTACTTC; cdr3_aa: CASRQAGGYEQYF; v_call: TRBV6-1; clone_size: -; j_call: TRBJ2-7; d_call: TRBD2
cdr3_nt: TGTGCCAGCAGCCAAGTTCAGGGGGCTGGGTATGGCTACACCTTC; cdr3_aa: CASSQVQGAGYGYTF; v_call: TRBV3-1; clone_size: -; j_call: TRBJ1-2; d_call: TRBD1
cdr3_nt: TGTGCCAGCAGCCAAGAAAGGGGCAGGGTAGCCGAAAAACTGTTTTTT; cdr3_aa: CASSQERGRVAEKLFF; v_call: TRBV3-1; clone_size: -; j_call: TRBJ1-4; d_call: -
cdr3_nt: TGTGCCAGCAGCTTGCTTCGGGGCGGTAACAATGAGCAGTTCTTC; cdr3_aa: CASSLLRGGNNEQFF; v_call: TRBV5-4; clone_size: -; j_call: TRBJ2-1; d_call: -
cdr3_nt: TGTGCCAGCAGCAAGGGGCTAGCGGGATACAATGAGCAGTTCTTC; cdr3_aa: CASSKGLAGYNEQFF; v_call: TRBV3-1; clone_size: -; j_call: TRBJ2-1; d_call: TRBD2
cdr3_nt: TGCGCCAGCAGCCAAGCGGCTAGCGGTAAAGAGACCCAGTACTTC; cdr3_aa: CASSQAASGKETQYF; v_call: TRBV4-3; clone_size: -; j_call: TRBJ2-5; d_call: TRBD2
cdr3_nt: TGTGCCAGCAGTTTAGGAGCGGGGAGCACCGGGGAGCTGTTTTTT; cdr3_aa: CASSLGAGSTGELFF; v_call: TRBV12-3/TRBV12-4; clone_size: few; j_call: TRBJ2-2; d_call: TRBD2
cdr3_nt: TGTGCCAGCAGTTTGACCCCGGGGGGCACTGAAGCTTTCTTT; cdr3_aa: CASSLTPGGTEAFF; v_call: TRBV27; clone_size: -; j_call: TRBJ1-1; d_call: -
cdr3_nt: TGCGCCAGCAGCGGAGCCCAGGGGAACACTGAAGCTTTCTTT; cdr3_aa: CASSGAQGNTEAFF; v_call: TRBV5-1; clone_size: many; j_call: TRBJ1-1; d_call: -
cdr3_nt: TGTGCCAGCAGTTCCGGGATGGCCACCGGGGAGCTGTTTTTT; cdr3_aa: CASSSGMATGELFF; v_call: TRBV3-1; clone_size: few; j_call: TRBJ2-2; d_call: -
cdr3_nt: TGCAGTGCTAGAGAACTTCGTCAGGCTAGCGGGGGGACGCAGTATTTT; cdr3_aa: CSARELRQASGGTQYF; v_call: TRBV20-1; clone_size: -; j_call: TRBJ2-3; d_call: TRBD2
cdr3_nt: TGTGCCAGCAGCCAAGGTACGCAACCGAATGAGCAGTTCTTC; cdr3_aa: CASSQGTQPNEQFF; v_call: TRBV3-1; clone_size: many; j_call: TRBJ2-1; d_call: -
cdr3_nt: TGTGCCAGCAGTTTAAGGCTAGCGGGGAACAATGAGCAGTTCTTC; cdr3_aa: CASSLRLAGNNEQFF; v_call: TRBV27; clone_size: few; j_call: TRBJ2-1; d_call: TRBD2
cdr3_nt: TGCGCCAGCAGCTTGGAAGGTCCTCCTCTCGATGAGCAGTTCTTC; cdr3_aa: CASSLEGPPLDEQFF; v_call: TRBV5-1; clone_size: few; j_call: TRBJ2-1; d_call: -
cdr3_nt: TGTGCCAGCAGAACCGGGACAGGGTCCGGGGAGCTGTTTTTT; cdr3_aa: CASRTGTGSGELFF; v_call: TRBV11-1; clone_size: -; j_call: TRBJ2-2; d_call: TRBD1
cdr3_nt: TGTGCCAGCATGAGGGGTAATAAGGACGAGCAGTACTTC; cdr3_aa: CASMRGNKDEQYF; v_call: TRBV6-1; clone_size: few; j_call: TRBJ2-7; d_call: -
cdr3_nt: TGCGCCAGCAGCCAAGTAAGGACCTTGCCTCGTTTCTACGAGCAGTACTTC; cdr3_aa: CASSQVRTLPRFYEQYF; v_call: TRBV4-3; clone_size: few; j_call: TRBJ2-7; d_call: -
cdr3_nt: TGTGCCAGCAGCGGCCTCTCTGAGTACCAAGAGACCCAGTACTTC; cdr3_aa: CASSGLSEYQETQYF; v_call: TRBV11-2; clone_size: -; j_call: TRBJ2-5; d_call: -
cdr3_nt: TGTGCCAGCACTTGGGGACAACTCTACGAGCAGTACTTC; cdr3_aa: CASTWGQLYEQYF; v_call: TRBV7-9; clone_size: few; j_call: TRBJ2-7; d_call: -
cdr3_nt: TGTGCCAGCAGCCAAGACCCTAGGACGAAGACCCAGTACTTC; cdr3_aa: CASSQDPRTKTQYF; v_call: TRBV3-1; clone_size: -; j_call: TRBJ2-5; d_call: -
cdr3_nt: TGTGCCAGCAGCGACGGCCGGGTAGGGCAAGAGACCCAGTACTTC; cdr3_aa: CASSDGRVGQETQYF; v_call: TRBV6-2/TRBV6-3; clone_size: -; j_call: TRBJ2-5; d_call: -
cdr3_nt: TGTGCCAGCACCCGCCCAGGGACAGAGACCCAGTACTTC; cdr3_aa: CASTRPGTETQYF; v_call: TRBV28; clone_size: -; j_call: TRBJ2-5; d_call: -
cdr3_nt: TGTGCCAGCAGCTTGGTCAGTACCTACGAGCAGTACTTC; cdr3_aa: CASSLVSTYEQYF; v_call: TRBV5-6; clone_size: few; j_call: TRBJ2-7; d_call: -
cdr3_nt: TGTGCCAGCAGCTTAGAATCCGGGGTAGGGGGCGAGCAGTACTTC; cdr3_aa: CASSLESGVGGEQYF; v_call: TRBV7-2; clone_size: -; j_call: TRBJ2-7; d_call: -
cdr3_nt: TGCGCCAGCAGCCCTGCCCCTAGCGGGAGGGCCGGCAATGAGCAGTTCTTC; cdr3_aa: CASSPAPSGRAGNEQFF; v_call: TRBV5-1; clone_size: few; j_call: TRBJ2-1; d_call: TRBD2